The 17 T cell receptor beta chains reported below all come from one sample, sequenced in a study of technical replicates of blood from a few donors. Measured with immunoSEQ multiplex PCR; TCRdb has only the in-frame clones, and not every one. The table has about 93,000 clones, roughly 96% seen once. The sample consisted of T cells isolated from PBMCs. The receptors originated from a human donor in good health.

The V call is TRBV5-6, the J call TRBJ2-5, with 7 bases matching TRBD1. V trimming: 4 bases; J trimming: 5 bases; junction bases outside the gene matches: 11. There are 15 residues in the CDR3. The germline CDR1 and CDR2 sequences are SGHDT and YYEEEE. The CDR3 DNA is TGTGCCAGCAGCCGCGGATACAGGGGATCGGAGACCCAGTACTTC. This sequence encodes CASSRGYRGSETQYF.

The rearrangement uses TRBV4-1 and TRBJ1-1; D perhaps matches TRBD1 (5 bases). The length of the CDR3 is 15 residues. Germline values: CDR1 MGHRA, CDR2 YSYEKL. V lost 1 base to trimming and J lost 0 bases, with 9 bases between them. The CDR3 DNA sequence: TGCGCCAGCAGCCAAGTTGGCAGGGTGAACACTGAAGCTTTCTTT. This codes for CASSQVGRVNTEAFF.

This chain uses TRBV7-2 with TRBJ1-2, with 10 bases fitting TRBD1. The CDR3 is 15 amino acids. The germline gives CDR1 SGHTA, CDR2 FQGNSA. Trimming at V came to 1 base and at J to 4 bases, leaving 3 bases not matched to a gene. CDR3 sequence: CASSLGDRGPYGYTF. CDR3 nucleotides: TGTGCCAGCAGCTTAGGAGACAGGGGGCCCTATGGCTACACCTTC.

This clone was observed a single time. V and J are TRBV2 and TRBJ1-4; D uncertain. CDR3 length: 12 amino acids. CDR1 is SNHLY, CDR2 FYNNEI, per germline. V was pared by 7 bases and J by 8 bases, with 11 bases between. The CDR3 DNA follows: TGTGCCAGCACACCTCAGAAGGAAAAACTGTTTTTT. Encoded protein: CASTPQKEKLFF.

The CDR3 DNA is TGTGCCATCAGCCCGGACAGGACCCTTAATAGTGAGCAGTTCTTC. As protein: CAISPDRTLNSEQFF. J is TRBJ2-1 and V is TRBV10-3; 7 nucleotides agree with TRBD1. This CDR3 is 15 amino acids long. From germline, CDR1 is ENHRY and CDR2 SYGVKD. V was pared by 6 bases and J by 9 bases, with 14 bases of the junction left unmatched.

The rearrangement links TRBV5-1 to TRBJ1-1; 7 bases are shared with TRBD1. The CDR3 totals 15 residues. V shed 4 bases, J shed 4 bases, and the junction held 10 bases outside the gene matches. The germline V gene encodes CDR1 SGHRS and CDR2 YFSETQ. The chain's CDR3 is CASSATGTEGTEAFF. The CDR3 coding sequence is TGCGCCAGCAGCGCGACAGGGACCGAGGGCACTGAAGCTTTCTTT.

This chain uses TRBV7-9 with TRBJ2-7; D may be TRBD1 (6 bases). The germline V and J ends were trimmed by 5 bases and 2 bases, with 16 bases remaining between them. Germline CDR1 reads SEHNR; CDR2 reads FQNEAQ (reference sequence). The CDR3 covers 15 residues. The DNA for the CDR3 is TGTGCCAGCAGCATCACACAGGGAAACCCCTACGAGCAGTACTTC. It specifies CASSITQGNPYEQYF.

V gene TRBV14 combines with J gene TRBJ1-2; unclear D gene. CDR1 and CDR2 from the germline V gene are SGHDN and FVKESK. The CDR3 runs 15 residues. With 1 base removed from V and 5 bases from J, the gap between germline ends came to 14 bases. CDR3 amino acids: CASSQAATGWYGYTF. CDR3 nucleotides: TGTGCCAGCAGCCAAGCGGCCACGGGTTGGTATGGCTACACCTTC.

The chain couples TRBV5-4 to TRBJ2-5; 13 nucleotides align to TRBD2. Germline-derived CDR1 and CDR2 are SGHNT and YYREEE (reference sequence). The CDR3 runs 15 residues. The V gene end was trimmed by 3 bases and the J gene end by 4 bases; junction bases not matched to a gene: 3. The CDR3, as DNA: TGTGCCAGCAGCTCGGGACTAGCGGGAAGAGAGACCCAGTACTTC. Protein sequence: CASSSGLAGRETQYF.

This chain connects TRBV27 to TRBJ1-5, with D tentatively TRBD1 (5 bases). This CDR3 spans 15 amino acids. V was clipped by 5 bases and J by 3 bases, with 14 bases between them. CDR1 and CDR2 (germline): MNHEY, SMNVEV (reference sequence). The CDR3 protein is CASSPGIRLNQPQHF. The CDR3 DNA follows: TGTGCCAGCAGTCCAGGGATACGCCTCAATCAGCCCCAGCATTTT.

This chain links TRBV6-5 with TRBJ2-7; 10 nucleotides line up with TRBD2. V shed 6 bases, J shed 2 bases, and the junction held 7 bases outside the gene matches. Germline values: CDR1 MNHEY, CDR2 SVGAGI. The CDR3 consists of 15 residues. CDR3 amino acids: CASRILSGGTYEQYF. The CDR3 DNA is TGTGCCAGCAGAATTCTTAGCGGGGGGACCTACGAGCAGTACTTC.

A remark on this clone: This may be a read error, as it is one base from a much larger clone. The missing conserved phenylalanine or tryptophan at the end of this CDR3 makes a read error likely. The V gene is TRBV13, the J gene TRBJ1-6, with TRBD1 as a possible D gene (6 bases). The CDR3 spans 16 residues. Trimming stripped 6 bases from V and 2 bases from J, with 14 bases between. Looked up from germline, CDR1 is PRHDT and CDR2 is FYEKMQ (reference sequence). CDR3 loop: CASSLQGSTYNSPLHL. The CDR3 DNA follows: TGTGCCAGCAGTTTACAGGGATCTACCTATAATTCACCCCTCCACCTT.

The rearrangement links TRBV12-5 to TRBJ2-5; D might be TRBD1 (6 bases). The germline V gene has CDR1 LGHNT and CDR2 FRNRAP. Trimming stripped 2 bases from V and 5 bases from J, with 18 bases between. This CDR3 is built from 16 residues. CDR3: CASGLLPTGAGETQYF. The CDR3 DNA follows: TGTGCTAGTGGTTTGCTTCCGACAGGCGCCGGGGAGACCCAGTACTTC. Variable domain in full (rest from reference TRBV12-5 and TRBJ2-5): DARVTQTPRHKVTEMGQEVTMRCQPILGHNTVFWYRQTMMQGLELLAYFRNRAPLDDSGMPKDRFSAEMPDATLATLKIQPSEPRDSAVYFCASGLLPTGAGETQYFGPGTRLLVL.

Comments on this clone: At one end, the junction sequence differs from germline, possibly due to a read error. J is TRBJ1-1 and V is TRBV10-3; possibly TRBD1 for D (5 bases). The germline CDR1 and CDR2 sequences are ENHRY and SYGVKD. The CDR3 length is 12 residues. The CDR3, as DNA: TGTGCCATCAGTGAGTCGGGCCAGGGCCTAGGTTTT. Residues: CAISESGQGLGF.

The rearrangement joins TRBV28 to TRBJ2-1, with D possibly being TRBD1 (5 bases). Germline V gene data show CDR1 as MDHEN and CDR2 as SYDVKM. V dropped 5 bases and J dropped 2 bases, with 10 bases sitting between them. The CDR3 runs 14 residues. CDR3 in DNA: TGTGCCAGCAGTCCCAGGGCCCCCTACAATGAGCAGTTCTTC. This codes for CASSPRAPYNEQFF.

The chain joins TRBV6-1 to TRBJ2-5; 8 positions match TRBD2. Trimming cost V 10 bases and J 7 bases; bases outside gene matches: 14. The CDR3 totals 14 residues. Germline CDR1 and CDR2: MNHNS and SASEGT. The CDR3 sequence: CATEVLAGVGTQYF. In DNA form, the CDR3 reads TGTGCCACCGAGGTTCTAGCGGGTGTAGGGACCCAGTACTTC.

The genes are TRBV7-9 and TRBJ2-7, with 7 bases matching TRBD2. Germline V gives CDR1 SEHNR, CDR2 FQNEAQ (reference sequence). The CDR3 is made up of 16 amino acids. With V trimmed by 4 bases and J by 0 bases, 9 bases remained unmatched. CDR3 in DNA: TGTGCCAGCAGCTCGGGAGAGGGACTAAACTCCTACGAGCAGTACTTC. Translating gives CASSSGEGLNSYEQYF.